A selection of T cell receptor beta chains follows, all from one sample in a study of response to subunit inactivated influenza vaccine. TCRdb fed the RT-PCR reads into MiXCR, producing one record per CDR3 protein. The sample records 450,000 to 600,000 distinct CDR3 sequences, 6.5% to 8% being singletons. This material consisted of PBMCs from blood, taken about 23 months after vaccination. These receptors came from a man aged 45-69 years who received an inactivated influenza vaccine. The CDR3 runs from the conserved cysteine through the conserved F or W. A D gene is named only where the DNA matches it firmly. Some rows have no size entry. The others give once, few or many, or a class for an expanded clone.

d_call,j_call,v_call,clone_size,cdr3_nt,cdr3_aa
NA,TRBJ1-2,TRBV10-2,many,TGCGCCAGCAGTGAAGTTGATAACTATGGCTACACCTTC,CASSEVDNYGYTF
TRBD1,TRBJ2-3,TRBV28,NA,TGTGCCACAGGACAGGGAAGAGATACGCAGTATTTT,CATGQGRDTQYF
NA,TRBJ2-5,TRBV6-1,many,TGTGCCAGCAGCCCCGTGGGAACCCAAGAGACCCAGTACTTC,CASSPVGTQETQYF
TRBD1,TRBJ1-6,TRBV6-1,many,TGTGCCAGCAGTGAAAGCCTCCGGGTCCAGGGGGGGTTTTCACCCCTCCACTTT,CASSESLRVQGGFSPLHF
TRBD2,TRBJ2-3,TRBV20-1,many,TGCAGTGCTAGGGGGACTAGCGGCATAGATACGCAGTATTTT,CSARGTSGIDTQYF
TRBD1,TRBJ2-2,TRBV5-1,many,TGCGCCAGCAACGATGGACAGGAACAAAACACCGGGGAGCTGTTTTTT,CASNDGQEQNTGELFF
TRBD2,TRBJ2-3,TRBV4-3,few,TGCGCCAGCAGCCAAGGAGATGCGGGAGACACAGATACGCAGTATTTT,CASSQGDAGDTDTQYF
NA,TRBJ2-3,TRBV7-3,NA,TGTGCCAGCAGCCCACAGGGCGGGAGTACGGCAGATACGCAGTATTTT,CASSPQGGSTADTQYF
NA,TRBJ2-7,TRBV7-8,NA,TGTGCCAGCAGCCCCCCGCGGAGGGGAAGCTCCTACGAGCAGTACTTC,CASSPPRRGSSYEQYF
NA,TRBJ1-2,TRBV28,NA,TGTGCCAGCAGAGTCCAGAGGTATGGCTACACCTTC,CASRVQRYGYTF
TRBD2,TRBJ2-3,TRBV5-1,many,TGCGCCAGCAGCTTGGCCGTTAGCGGGGCCACAGATACGCAGTATTTT,CASSLAVSGATDTQYF
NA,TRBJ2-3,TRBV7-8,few,TGTGCCAGCAGCTTAGCCAGGAGCCAAAGGGGTACGCAGTATTTT,CASSLARSQRGTQYF
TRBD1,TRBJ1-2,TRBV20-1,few,TGCAGTGCTCTCCCGGGTACAGGGGGCGGTGGCTACACCTTC,CSALPGTGGGGYTF
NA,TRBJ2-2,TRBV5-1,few,TGCGCCAGCACCGGGGCTTCGAACACCGGGGAGCTGTTTTTT,CASTGASNTGELFF
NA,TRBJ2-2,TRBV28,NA,TGTGCCAGCAGTTTTCACGAAGCTTCGTCCGGGGAGCTGTTTTTT,CASSFHEASSGELFF
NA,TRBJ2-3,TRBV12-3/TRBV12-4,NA,TGTGCCAGCAGTCGCGGGCAAGATACGCAGTATTTT,CASSRGQDTQYF
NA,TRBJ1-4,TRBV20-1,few,TGCAGTGCTATACAGGGAGGGACAGAAAAACTGTTTTTT,CSAIQGGTEKLFF
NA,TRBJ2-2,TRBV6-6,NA,TGTGCCAGCAGTTACTCGACTCCCGGGGAGCTGTTTTTT,CASSYSTPGELFF
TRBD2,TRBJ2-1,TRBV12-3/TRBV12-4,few,TGTGCCAGCAGTTTCTGGGTAGCGGGAGGCGGGTCCTACAATGAGCAGTTCTTC,CASSFWVAGGGSYNEQFF
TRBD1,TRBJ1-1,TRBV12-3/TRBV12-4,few,TGTGCCAGCAGGCCAGGGGGTACCACTGAAGCTTTCTTT,CASRPGGTTEAFF
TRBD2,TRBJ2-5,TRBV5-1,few,TGCGCCAGCAGTCGTAGCGGGGGGACAGAGACCCAGTACTTC,CASSRSGGTETQYF
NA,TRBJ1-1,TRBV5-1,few,TGCGCCAGCAGCTTGTTTGTCGCCAACCTGAACACTGAAGCTTTCTTT,CASSLFVANLNTEAFF
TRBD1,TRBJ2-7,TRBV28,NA,TGTGCCAGCAGTTTTCCCTCGGGACAGGGGAACGAGCAGTACTTC,CASSFPSGQGNEQYF
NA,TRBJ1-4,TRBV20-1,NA,TGCAGTGCTAGGGACGCCAGGAATGAAAAACTGTTTTTT,CSARDARNEKLFF
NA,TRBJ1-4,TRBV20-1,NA,TGCAGTGCTAGGACTAATGAAAAACTGTTTTTT,CSARTNEKLFF
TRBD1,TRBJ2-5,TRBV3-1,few,TGTGCCAGCAGCCAAGTCCAGGGGGCACCGGAGACCCAGTACTTC,CASSQVQGAPETQYF
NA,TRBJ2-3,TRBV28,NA,TGTGCCAGCAGTTTAAGTAGAAGGCGTCATACGCAGTATTTT,CASSLSRRRHTQYF
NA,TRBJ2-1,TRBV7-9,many,TGTGCCAGCAGTCATCTTCGGGCCGAGCAGTTCTTC,CASSHLRAEQFF
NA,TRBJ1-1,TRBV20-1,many,TGCAGTGCCCCACAGGGAACGGACACTGAAGCTTTCTTT,CSAPQGTDTEAFF
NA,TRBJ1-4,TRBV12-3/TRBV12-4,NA,TGTGCCAGCAGTTCCCTGGGCAGCTATAATGAAAAACTGTTTTTT,CASSSLGSYNEKLFF
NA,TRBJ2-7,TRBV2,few,TGTGCCAGCAGCCTAGAGAAATTTAACGAGCAGTACTTC,CASSLEKFNEQYF
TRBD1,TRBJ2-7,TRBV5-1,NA,TGCGCCAGCAGCTTGGATCTGGGACAGGCCCAGTACTTC,CASSLDLGQAQYF
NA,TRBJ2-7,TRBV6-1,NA,TGTGCCAGCAGCTTGGGGCCTGGGCCTTACGAGCAGTACTTC,CASSLGPGPYEQYF
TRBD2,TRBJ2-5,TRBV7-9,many,TGTGCCAGCAGCTTCACCGGGACTAGACCCCAAGAGACCCAGTACTTC,CASSFTGTRPQETQYF
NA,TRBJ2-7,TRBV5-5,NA,TGTGCCAGCAGCGCGGGACAGATCTACGAGCAGTACTTC,CASSAGQIYEQYF
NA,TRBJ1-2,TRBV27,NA,TGTGCCAGCAGTCGGGAGCCGGGAGGTGGCTACACCTTC,CASSREPGGGYTF
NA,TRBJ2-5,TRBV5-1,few,TGCGCCAGCAGCCCCCCCGTCTTAGGGGCGAAGGAGACCCAGTACTTC,CASSPPVLGAKETQYF
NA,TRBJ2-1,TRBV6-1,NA,TGTGCCAGCAGACTAACCCGGGACTTTCTTGGGAATGAGCAGTTCTTC,CASRLTRDFLGNEQFF
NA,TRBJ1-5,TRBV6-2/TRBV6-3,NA,TGTGCCAGCAGGTGGGACGAGAACCCTAATCAGCCCCAGCATTTT,CASRWDENPNQPQHF
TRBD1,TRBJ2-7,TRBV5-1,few,TGCGCCAGCAGCTGGGGACAGGGGAGTGGCTACGAGCAGTACTTC,CASSWGQGSGYEQYF
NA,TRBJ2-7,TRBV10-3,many,TGTGCCATCAGGTCCAATGGGGCAGACAACTACGAGCAGTACTTC,CAIRSNGADNYEQYF
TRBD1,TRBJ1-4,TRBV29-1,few,TGCAGCGTTAAATTCGGACAGGGAAGAGAAAAACTGTTTTTT,CSVKFGQGREKLFF
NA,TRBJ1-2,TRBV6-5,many,TGTGCCAGCAGTAACCTGGGACTTAGCCATACCGGCTACACCTTC,CASSNLGLSHTGYTF
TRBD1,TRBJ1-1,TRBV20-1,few,TGCAGTGCTGCCGGGACAGGGGGCCTCAACACTGAAGCTTTCTTT,CSAAGTGGLNTEAFF
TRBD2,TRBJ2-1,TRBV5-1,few,TGCGCCAGCAGCTTGAAGTCTAGCGGGAGTAATGAGCAGTTCTTC,CASSLKSSGSNEQFF
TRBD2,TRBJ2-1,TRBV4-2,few,TGTGCCAGCAGCCAAGATCTTTGGCCTAGCGGCGCGTCCTACAATGAGCAGTTCTTC,CASSQDLWPSGASYNEQFF
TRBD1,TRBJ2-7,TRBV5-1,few,TGCGCCAGCAGCTTGGGCGGAAGACAGGGAACACACTCCTACGAGCAGTACTTC,CASSLGGRQGTHSYEQYF
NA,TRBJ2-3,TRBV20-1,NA,TGCAGTGCTAGAGTGTGGGATCAAGATACGCAGTATTTT,CSARVWDQDTQYF
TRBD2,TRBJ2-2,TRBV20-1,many,TGCAGTGCTAGAGATCGGGCTAGCGGGGGGCGGAACACCGGGGAGCTGTTTTTT,CSARDRASGGRNTGELFF
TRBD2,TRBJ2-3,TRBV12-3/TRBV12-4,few,TGTGCCAGCAGTTTAGCGGGACTAGCGGACACAGATACGCAGTATTTT,CASSLAGLADTDTQYF
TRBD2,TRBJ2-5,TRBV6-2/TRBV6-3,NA,TGTGCCAGCAGTTCCATGACTAGCGGGGACTTTAGAGAGACCCAGTACTTC,CASSSMTSGDFRETQYF
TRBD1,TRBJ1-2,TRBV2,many,TGTGCCCGGCAGGGGGGCTATGGCTACACCTTC,CARQGGYGYTF